This T cell receptor (beta chain) was captured in a study of blood T cells in healthy people across ages. The use of a sample-barcoded 5' primer and a J-beta primer mix characterized a second PCR of about 7 to 12 cycles. Via MiXCR, TCRdb re-called the 5' RACE reads, giving one row per CDR3 protein. The profile shows about 930,000 distinct CDR3 sequences, 29% of them singletons. J was trimmed by 7 bases and V by 5 bases; bases with no gene match: 12. This CDR3 comprises 16 residues. Germline V lookup: CDR1 SGHTA, CDR2 FQGNSA. Separately, the same data were catalogued under a study of T cells of mothers and their children.

This rearrangement joins TRBV7-2 to TRBJ1-5; 9 bases are shared with TRBD1. The sequencing sample was made of blood. This TCR came from a woman between 40 and 50 years old in good health. CDR3 in DNA: TGTGCCAGCAGCCTCGCGGGACAGGGCTTAAAACAGCCCCAGCATTTT. This gives the protein CASSLAGQGLKQPQHF.